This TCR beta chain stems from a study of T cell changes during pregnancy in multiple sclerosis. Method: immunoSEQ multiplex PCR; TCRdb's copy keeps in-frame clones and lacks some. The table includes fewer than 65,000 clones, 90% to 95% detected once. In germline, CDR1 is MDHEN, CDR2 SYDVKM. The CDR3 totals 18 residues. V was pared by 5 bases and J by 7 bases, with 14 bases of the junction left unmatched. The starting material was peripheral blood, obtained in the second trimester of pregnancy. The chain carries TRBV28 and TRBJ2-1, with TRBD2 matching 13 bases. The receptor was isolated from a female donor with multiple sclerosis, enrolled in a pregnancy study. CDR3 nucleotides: TGTGCCAGCAGTCAGTCTCCGGGACTAGCGGGAAGTCGTAATGAGCAGTTCTTC. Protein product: CASSQSPGLAGSRNEQFF.